This T cell receptor (beta chain) was identified during a study of cytomegalovirus exposure and HLA in healthy donors. This clone came up a few times. Its target is unknown. CDR1 is SGHRS, CDR2 YFSETQ, per germline. V lost 3 bases and J lost 4, with 14 bases in between. The CDR3 loop spans 14 amino acids. A multiplex PCR was run with 60 Vbeta primers and 13 Jbeta primers. Measured with immunoSEQ multiplex PCR; TCRdb has only the in-frame clones, and not every one. The sample lists 150,000 or so clones, about 80% occurring once. Study-wide results and limits: Compared with the roughly 670-donor mean, an Asian-associated ancestry cluster reportedly had fewer N-insertions, according to a later analysis. Earlier analysis found most TCR beta V segments productive about 87% or about 30% of the time. A link between a missense DCLRE1C variant and TCR beta V- and J-gene trimming emerged from a later analysis.

The sequenced material came from PBMCs. The chain has TRBV5-1 and TRBJ2-7, with D possibly matching TRBD2 (6 bases). This TCR derives from a middle-aged woman in good health and CMV-seronegative. Here the CDR3 reads CASSWDSGRYEQYF. Here the CDR3 DNA reads TGCGCCAGCAGCTGGGATTCAGGGAGGTACGAGCAGTACTTC.